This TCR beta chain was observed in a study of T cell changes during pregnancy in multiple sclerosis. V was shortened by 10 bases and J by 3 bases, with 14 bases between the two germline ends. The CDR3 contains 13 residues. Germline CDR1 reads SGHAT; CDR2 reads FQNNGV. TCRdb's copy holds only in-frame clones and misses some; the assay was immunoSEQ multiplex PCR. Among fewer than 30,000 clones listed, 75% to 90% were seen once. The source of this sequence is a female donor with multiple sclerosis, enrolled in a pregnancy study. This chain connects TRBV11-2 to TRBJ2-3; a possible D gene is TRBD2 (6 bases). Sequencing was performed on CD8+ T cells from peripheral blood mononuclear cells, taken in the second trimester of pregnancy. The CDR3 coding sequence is TGTGCCACTCTCTTGAGCGGGACAGATACGCAGTATTTT. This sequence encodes CATLLSGTDTQYF.